These T cell receptor beta chains were read from a single sample in a study of identical twins. A single record per CDR3 protein comes from TCRdb applying MiXCR to the 5' RACE reads. Among 400,000 to 650,000 distinct CDR3 sequences listed, approximately 22% were seen once. The sample was also reused in another study, on T cells expressing NK-cell markers.

Sequencing was performed on CD4+ T cells sorted from blood. Receptor source: a woman younger than 30 in good health. CDR3s include the opening cysteine and the closing phenylalanine or tryptophan. D genes are given only for firm matches. Not all rows give a size; the values are once, few, many and, for expanded clones, a class.

d_gene: .
abundance: .
j_gene: TRBJ2-4
v_gene: TRBV20-1
CDR3nt: TGCAGTGCTAGGGGTCTTTGGTTAGCCAAAAACATTCAGTACTTC
CDR3aa: CSARGLWLAKNIQYF

d_gene: TRBD2
abundance: .
j_gene: TRBJ2-1
v_gene: TRBV6-2/TRBV6-3
CDR3nt: TGTGCCAGCAGTTTCCGACTAGCGGGGATAACCACTAACATTGATGAGCAGTTCTTC
CDR3aa: CASSFRLAGITTNIDEQFF

d_gene: TRBD2
abundance: few
j_gene: TRBJ2-1
v_gene: TRBV5-1
CDR3nt: TGCGCCAGCAGCTTGCGGACTAGCGGGGGATTGCGCAATGAGCAGTTCTTC
CDR3aa: CASSLRTSGGLRNEQFF

d_gene: .
abundance: .
j_gene: TRBJ1-4
v_gene: TRBV2
CDR3nt: TGTGCCAGCAGGACGGGAAAACTGTTTTTT
CDR3aa: CASRTGKLFF

d_gene: .
abundance: .
j_gene: TRBJ2-7
v_gene: TRBV20-1
CDR3nt: TGCAGTGCTAGAGTTCCCTCCTCACCGTACGAGCAGTACTTC
CDR3aa: CSARVPSSPYEQYF

d_gene: .
abundance: .
j_gene: TRBJ2-1
v_gene: TRBV12-3/TRBV12-4
CDR3nt: TGTGCCAGCAGTTTAAAGGTCGACCTTCCCAATGAGCAGTTCTTC
CDR3aa: CASSLKVDLPNEQFF

d_gene: .
abundance: .
j_gene: TRBJ2-7
v_gene: TRBV20-1
CDR3nt: TGCAGTGCTAGAGATCCGGAGAGCTACACTAGGAAAGGGGTAGAGGAGGAGCAGTACTTC
CDR3aa: CSARDPESYTRKGVEEEQYF

d_gene: .
abundance: .
j_gene: TRBJ2-5
v_gene: TRBV20-1
CDR3nt: TGCAGTGCTAGGCGGGGGCCTCAAGAGATCCAGTACTTC
CDR3aa: CSARRGPQEIQYF

d_gene: .
abundance: few
j_gene: TRBJ2-3
v_gene: TRBV12-3/TRBV12-4
CDR3nt: TGTGCCAGCAGACCCCCGGCAGGGACCACAGATACGCAGTATTTT
CDR3aa: CASRPPAGTTDTQYF

d_gene: TRBD2
abundance: .
j_gene: TRBJ2-1
v_gene: TRBV9
CDR3nt: TGTGCCAGCAGCGTAGAGCCTAGCGGGAAAAGCTCCTACAATGAGCAGTTCTTC
CDR3aa: CASSVEPSGKSSYNEQFF

d_gene: .
abundance: many
j_gene: TRBJ2-1
v_gene: TRBV6-2/TRBV6-3
CDR3nt: TGTGCCAGCAGTTATGGGTACAATGAGCAGTTCTTC
CDR3aa: CASSYGYNEQFF

d_gene: .
abundance: .
j_gene: TRBJ1-1
v_gene: TRBV28
CDR3nt: TGTGCCAGCAGTCCTCCGACAGCCATGAACACTGAAGCTTTCTTT
CDR3aa: CASSPPTAMNTEAFF

d_gene: TRBD2
abundance: .
j_gene: TRBJ2-1
v_gene: TRBV4-2
CDR3nt: TGTGCCAGCAGCCAACCCACGGGACTAGCGGGGGGGCTCTACAATGAGCAGTTCTTC
CDR3aa: CASSQPTGLAGGLYNEQFF

d_gene: .
abundance: few
j_gene: TRBJ2-7
v_gene: TRBV9
CDR3nt: TGTGCCAGCAGCGGCGGAGAGGGCTACAGCTCCTACGAGCAGTACTTC
CDR3aa: CASSGGEGYSSYEQYF

d_gene: .
abundance: few
j_gene: TRBJ2-1
v_gene: TRBV20-1
CDR3nt: TGCAGTGCTAGAGATCCGGCAGCTTACAATGAGCAGTTCTTC
CDR3aa: CSARDPAAYNEQFF

d_gene: .
abundance: few
j_gene: TRBJ2-7
v_gene: TRBV5-4
CDR3nt: TGTGCCAGCAGCTTGGGTGGGGACTCCGTCGGCGAGCAGTACTTC
CDR3aa: CASSLGGDSVGEQYF

d_gene: .
abundance: few
j_gene: TRBJ2-5
v_gene: TRBV29-1
CDR3nt: TGCAGCGGAATGGGGGGAGAAGAGACCCAGTACTTC
CDR3aa: CSGMGGEETQYF

d_gene: .
abundance: many
j_gene: TRBJ1-5
v_gene: TRBV3-1
CDR3nt: TGTGCCAGCAGCCACGGACAGCGGAATCAGCCCCAGCATTTT
CDR3aa: CASSHGQRNQPQHF

d_gene: TRBD2
abundance: once
j_gene: TRBJ2-3
v_gene: TRBV20-1
CDR3nt: TGCAGTGCGGACGGACTAGCGGGAGTGGGAGATACGCAGTATTTT
CDR3aa: CSADGLAGVGDTQYF

d_gene: .
abundance: many
j_gene: TRBJ1-4
v_gene: TRBV20-1
CDR3nt: TGCAGTGCTAGTCGGCAAACAAATGAAAAACTGTTTTTT
CDR3aa: CSASRQTNEKLFF

d_gene: TRBD1
abundance: few
j_gene: TRBJ1-2
v_gene: TRBV6-1
CDR3nt: TGTGCCAGCAGCCGGGACAGCGAGTCGTATGGCTACACCTTC
CDR3aa: CASSRDSESYGYTF

d_gene: TRBD2
abundance: few
j_gene: TRBJ2-1
v_gene: TRBV3-1
CDR3nt: TGTGCCAGCAGCCAAGGCGGGAGGGGGACCAATGAGCAGTTCTTC
CDR3aa: CASSQGGRGTNEQFF

d_gene: .
abundance: .
j_gene: TRBJ1-2
v_gene: TRBV4-1
CDR3nt: TGCGCCAGCAGCCACCTTAGACAGAGGAGTGGCTACACCTTC
CDR3aa: CASSHLRQRSGYTF

d_gene: TRBD1
abundance: .
j_gene: TRBJ2-5
v_gene: TRBV24-1
CDR3nt: TGTGCCACCAGTGATAGCCGGGACAGTCAAGAGACCCAGTACTTC
CDR3aa: CATSDSRDSQETQYF

d_gene: .
abundance: .
j_gene: TRBJ2-1
v_gene: TRBV29-1
CDR3nt: TGCAGCGTTACTGCGGGAATAAATGAGCAGTTCTTC
CDR3aa: CSVTAGINEQFF

d_gene: TRBD1
abundance: .
j_gene: TRBJ1-2
v_gene: TRBV12-3/TRBV12-4
CDR3nt: TGTGCCAGCAGTCCGTTGGGACAGGGCAGGAACTATGGCTACACCTTC
CDR3aa: CASSPLGQGRNYGYTF

d_gene: TRBD2
abundance: .
j_gene: TRBJ2-1
v_gene: TRBV5-1
CDR3nt: TGCGCCAGCAGCCGTGGACTAGCGGGGGGGTCGTACGGTGAGCAGTTCTTC
CDR3aa: CASSRGLAGGSYGEQFF

d_gene: TRBD1
abundance: .
j_gene: TRBJ2-7
v_gene: TRBV5-1
CDR3nt: TGCGCCAGCAGCTTTAACACGGGACAGACCTCCTACGAGCAGTACTTC
CDR3aa: CASSFNTGQTSYEQYF

d_gene: TRBD1
abundance: few
j_gene: TRBJ1-2
v_gene: TRBV3-1
CDR3nt: TGTGCCAGCAGCCACCCTCAGGGGGACCGCTTCAACTATGGCTACACCTTC
CDR3aa: CASSHPQGDRFNYGYTF